The rows below give T cell receptor beta chains drawn from one sample of a study of T cell responses to AZD1222 COVID-19 vaccine. The method was immunoSEQ multiplex PCR; TCRdb's version includes in-frame clones alone and lacks a portion of them. This table has approximately 190,000 clones, 93% appearing once. Sequencing was performed on peripheral blood, taken 28 days after the second AZD1222 dose. The source of these receptors is an adult who received the AZD1222 COVID-19 vaccine. Both conserved end residues are part of each CDR3.

>TRBJ2-5|TRBV7-7
CASSSRTGGETQYF
>TRBJ1-1|TRBV6-2/TRBV6-3
CASSYSRTEAFF
>TRBJ1-6|TRBV5-8
CASSLGRQGYNSPLHF
>TRBJ1-2|TRBV18
CASSPTGREGYTF
>TRBJ1-1|TRBV18
CASSPSPVVNTEAFF
>TRBJ2-1|TRBV18
CASSRDRSSYNEQFF
>TRBJ2-7|TRBV7-3
CASSPQGYSYEQYF
>TRBJ2-7|TRBV6-5
CASSQAGGTYEQYF
>TRBJ1-4|TRBV6-5
CASKRDPTDEKLFF
>TRBJ1-2|TRBV27
CASTNLSTANYGYTF
>TRBJ1-1|TRBV5-6
CASSVGFVTFF
>TRBJ1-2|TRBV5-8
CASSLAGVSSYGYTF
>TRBJ2-7|TRBV19
CASSMASAFGGEQYF
>TRBJ1-1|TRBV6-5
CARRGRDTEAFF
>TRBJ2-5|TRBV6-5
CASSGGLAGQETQYF
>TRBJ2-7|TRBV28
CASRGGQTWYEQYF
>TRBJ1-6|TRBV19
CASSAGQGTPLHF
>TRBJ1-3|TRBV9
CASSPGGGTGNTIYF
>TRBJ1-5|TRBV4-1
CASSGDPRQPQHF
>TRBJ2-7|TRBV5-1
CASRSGTGDSYEQYF
>TRBJ2-7|TRBV27
CASSLYSDRSSYEQYF
>TRBJ1-2|TRBV12-3/TRBV12-4
CASSPGGTYGYTF
>TRBJ2-1|TRBV7-7
CASSLGLAGGRDEQFF
>TRBJ2-7|TRBV5-1
CASSLGAGTGYEQYF
>TRBJ1-2|TRBV7-9
CASSFAGRNGYTF
>TRBJ1-1|TRBV19
CASSIRVSKNTEAFF
>TRBJ2-2|TRBV5-1
CASSLAGGMSGELFF